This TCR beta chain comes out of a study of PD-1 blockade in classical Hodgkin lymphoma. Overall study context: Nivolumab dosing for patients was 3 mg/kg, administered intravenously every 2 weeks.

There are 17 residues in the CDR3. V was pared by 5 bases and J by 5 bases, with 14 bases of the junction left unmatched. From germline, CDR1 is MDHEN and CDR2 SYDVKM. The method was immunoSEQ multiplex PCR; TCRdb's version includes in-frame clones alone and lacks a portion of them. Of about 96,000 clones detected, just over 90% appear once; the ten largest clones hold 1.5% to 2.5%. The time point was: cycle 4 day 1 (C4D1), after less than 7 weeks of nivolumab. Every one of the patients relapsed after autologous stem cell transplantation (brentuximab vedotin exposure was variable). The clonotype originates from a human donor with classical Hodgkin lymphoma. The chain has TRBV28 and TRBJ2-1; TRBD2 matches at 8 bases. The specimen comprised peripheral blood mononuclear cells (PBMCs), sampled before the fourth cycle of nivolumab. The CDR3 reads CASSLPGLGGGDNEQFF. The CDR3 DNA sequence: TGTGCCAGCAGTCTACCGGGACTAGGAGGAGGGGACAATGAGCAGTTCTTC.